This TCR beta chain derives from a study of blood T cells in healthy people across ages. General study findings and limits: The recorded TCR beta diversity per million T cells decreased in a roughly linear manner with age.

V gave up 6 bases and J gave up 6 bases, with 19 bases separating them. The CDR3 has 14 amino acids. The V gene's germline CDR1 is SGHRS and CDR2 YFSETQ. In this sample, this clonotype turned up a few times. Its matching antigen is unknown. For the second PCR, which ran for 7 to 11 cycles, a sample-barcoded 5' primer and a J-beta primer mix were used. TCRdb independently ran MiXCR on the 5' RACE reads; one entry per CDR3 protein. This repertoire shows more than 500,000 distinct CDR3 sequences, about 28% found once; its top ten account for approximately 3.5%. In addition, the sample was reused for a study of T cells of mothers and their children. That investigation notes: Three healthy Caucasian mothers and their six children donated. Reads recorded for TCR beta CDR3 numbered over 9 million per mother and roughly 3 million per child. No persistent microchimeric T cell clones were detected.

The genes are TRBV5-1 and TRBJ2-7; D unclear. Sequences were obtained from blood. The sequence derives from a boy aged 2 to 10 in good health. This CDR3 reads CASNSGPWEGEQYF. Here the CDR3 DNA reads TGCGCCAGCAACTCCGGCCCCTGGGAAGGCGAGCAGTACTTC.